This T cell receptor beta chain derives from a study of cytomegalovirus exposure and HLA in healthy donors (dated by TCRdb to about 2017). For the wider study: An earlier analysis of about 560 of the donors reported 276 Gb of sequence data and 117 million unique TCR beta sequences obtained from some 170 million T cells. Roughly 300 gigabases of sequencing data and 70 million to 85 million unique TCR sequences were included in an early release covering around 650 HLA-typed donors. Of the roughly 400 genotyped donors, over 65% fell in the genetic ancestry cluster associated with self-reported Caucasian donors. The aim of the study was to test whether cataloging public T cell receptors could identify signatures of past pathogen exposure. Using immunosequencing, the study profiled T cell repertoires from fewer than 850 subjects and related those repertoires to cytomegalovirus serostatus. Along with the 666-subject first cohort, a separate validation cohort of 120 different subjects was used. The study combined high-throughput TCR immunosequencing, statistical association of individual TCRs with disease status, and machine learning to predict cytomegalovirus infection status. A later analysis re-examined previously published TCR beta repertoires from 610 or so donors and added high-resolution HLA genotyping to investigate patterns of TCR occurrence. The later analysis used no new phenotypic data to find candidate immune exposures, relying instead on TCR beta sequences and their occurrence across donors. An earlier analysis of approximately 630 of the donors applied high-throughput TCR beta sequencing to assess whether each TCR beta V gene segment acted as functional or pseudogenic. Donor age, sex, ethnicity and CMV serostatus were collected together with the repertoire data. In a later genetic analysis, genome-wide SNP genotypes for about 55% of the 666 donors were used, and that subset was treated as a discovery cohort. All discovery cohort repertoires had been generated on a single sequencing platform. Both class I and class II loci were covered by HLA typing, at four-digit resolution. The number of donors typed differed by locus, with roughly 620-630 for A, B, C, DRB1 and DQB1, roughly 520 for DQA1, approximately 580 for DPA1, and approximately 470 for DPB1. Four to six DR-DQ haplotypes were handled as single units for association and clustering, since linkage in the cohort was strong. Across 300 to 500 genotyped donors of the cohort, an average of approximately 240,000 unique TCR beta nucleotide sequences per donor were sequenced, and 15% to 20% of those sequences were non-productive.

Note on this clone: It has no known antigen specificity. No base quality information exists; no much larger clone differs at one position.

What the study reported, not specific to this receptor: In an earlier analysis of approximately 590 of the donors, most TCR beta V segments appeared in productive rearrangements about 87% or about 30% of the time, broadly matching IMGT annotations. In a later analysis, the rate of TCR association differed among HLA loci, with DRB1 alleles having the most associated TCRs and HLA-C alleles having the fewest. Compared with the roughly 700-donor mean, donors in an Asian-associated ancestry cluster had fewer N-insertions in productive TCRs, according to a later genetic analysis. Most TCR sequences were observed very rarely across donors, whereas some public TCRs were present in many individuals. A further reported finding was that TCR beta sequences accurately predicted the HLA-A and HLA-B alleles for most subjects in the first cohort. According to a later analysis, parvovirus B19, influenza, CMV and Epstein-Barr virus appeared linked to several top co-occurrence clusters. Compared with equally common non-associated chains, HLA-associated TCR beta chains in a later analysis were more clonally expanded and had lower generation probabilities. The sequencing pipeline was judged likely to have produced a cluster of highly shared sequence variants as a technical artifact. When HLA alleles, especially DR and DQ, strongly co-occurred, TCR associations were difficult to assign to individual alleles. Only TCR beta chains were sequenced in this cohort, and the absence of alpha or paired-chain data limited detectable features. A later analysis found that most CMV-associated TCR beta chains appeared HLA-restricted, with HLA associations seemingly driven largely by CMV exposure. Specific HLA alleles were associated with 15,000 to 20,000 TCR beta sequences at a false discovery rate of 0.05 in a later analysis. Immune exposure information for the cohort was limited to CMV serostatus. Because counts were too low, roughly 18 rarely observed V segments, including chromosome 9 orphons, were left out of the earlier analysis of over 550 of the donors. Correlated functional status among segregating V segments might be attributable to linkage disequilibrium, but an unknown experimental factor could not be ruled out. Presence/absence analyses assumed roughly uniform sequencing depth across donors, an assumption that may not hold. The classifier was reported to diagnose cytomegalovirus status with high specificity and sensitivity in both the original cohort and the validation cohort. Some IMGT-functional V segments, including TRBV6-2 and TRBV6-3, could not be told apart with the 87-base-pair reads, so those segments were excluded. Three of the identified cytomegalovirus-associated TCR beta chains were confirmed in vitro to be specific for cytomegalovirus antigens. V-gene and J-gene trimming of TCR beta chains was associated with a missense DCLRE1C variant in a later genetic analysis, and the association was replicated in an independent cohort. The authors suggested that the approach could potentially be extended to other disease states and immunological phenotypes. In the study, around 150 TCR beta chains were listed as associated with cytomegalovirus. Because HLA typing was missing for some donors at each locus, association tests included only the typed subset.

The cohort comprised around 700 healthy bone marrow donors. Cohort members were all nominally healthy when sampled, although unrecorded immune exposures were likely present. The donor tested CMV seronegative and was one of the 352 seronegative cohort members. A peripheral blood sample was collected from each donor, and TCR beta sequencing was performed on peripheral blood mononuclear cells. Genomic DNA extraction from the blood cell samples was performed with the Qiagen DNeasy Blood Extraction Kit. Measured from the cysteine to the phenylalanine, the CDR3 is 17 residues long. The only DNA kept is the CDR3, 51 bases in frame from the first base. Via the germline V gene, CDR1 is LGHNA and CDR2 YSLEER. V lost 0 bases and J lost 2 bases; the stretch between them is 17 bases long. Library generation was performed with the immunoSEQ multiplex PCR assay. For the multiplex PCR, a mixture combining 60 forward primers for TCR Vbeta segments and 13 reverse primers for TCR Jbeta segments was used. The CDR3 region of rearranged TCR beta genes was amplified from genomic DNA by a multiplex PCR assay. The amplified TCR beta libraries were sequenced on the Illumina HiSeq System as 87-base-pair reads. Concerning the study's data processing: A later analysis counted about 80 million unique TCR beta chains across the 500 to 850 repertoires, and approximately 11 million of these chains were shared by at least two donors. A nearest-neighbor algorithm error-corrected the raw reads and collapsed the reads into unique sequences, merging closely related sequences to remove PCR and sequencing errors. CDR3 sequences were aligned to IMGT reference sequences to assign V, D and J gene segments. For a sequence to be retained, at least a six-nucleotide match to both a V gene segment and a J gene segment was required. Rearrangements were classified as productive when the CDR3 lacked stop codons and remained in frame with V and J, and all other rearrangements were classified as non-productive. CDR3 was defined according to IMGT convention as the region running from the second conserved V-encoded cysteine to the conserved J-encoded phenylalanine. The earlier analysis of 587 of the donors excluded any sequence lacking an unambiguous match to a single V gene segment. An earlier analysis of almost 600 of the donors classified V segments as functional when productive rearrangements were above 56.7% and as segregating when the standard deviation between donors was above 5%. A statistical classification framework was built for diagnosing cytomegalovirus status from the catalog of TCR beta chain sequences. In a later analysis, V and J genes were assigned by comparing TCR nucleotide sequences against IMGT/GENE-DB human TR gene sequences. Using the TCRdist pipeline, a later analysis assigned CDR3 sequences along with most-parsimonious VDJ recombination scenarios. In a later analysis, every TCR beta chain was defined by the combination of its CDR3 amino acid sequence and its V-gene family, and reads without a unique V-gene family were dropped. A later analysis removed over 500 highly shared, low-generation-probability nucleotide sequences to deal with suspected cross-contamination and a sequencing artifact. A later analysis calculated a clonal expansion index for each public chain from normalized within-repertoire ranks of inferred template counts. Generation probabilities in a later analysis came from a VDJ recombination model fitted to out-of-frame rearrangements, and those results were checked against IGoR. A later analysis scored TCR-TCR, TCR-HLA and TCR-CMV co-occurrence with hypergeometric tests, applying a repertoire-size bias correction to TCR pairs. A later analysis estimated false discovery rates by permuting HLA or CMV assignments 20 times. In a later analysis, co-occurring TCRs were grouped with DBSCAN, and TCRdist sequence similarity was added when clustering was performed within HLA-allele-positive subsets. Co-occurrence clustering excluded repertoires with fewer than 30,000 or more than 120,000 public chains, plus five with anomalous nucleotide sharing. This is the immuneACCESS table as TCRdb keeps it, with only in-frame sequences that have V and J called. A part of the clones is gone; compared with another copy, unresolved V genes explain less than half, and the rest is unexplained. That table is the source of V, J and clone size, and D and trimming were worked out from the DNA. Counted in this sample were some 140,000 clones; 85% to 90% of them appeared once. The top ten clonotypes cover about 5.5% of the sample.

The sample taken for sequencing was PBMCs. The rearranged chain carries TRBV4-3 and TRBJ2-7; perhaps TRBD1 is the D gene, with 5 bases matching. The clonotype comes from a woman aged 25 to 39 in good health and CMV-seronegative. The DNA sequence is as follows: TGCGCCAGCAGCCAAGAGTATAGGGGAAAGGCTGCCTACGAGCAGTACTTC. Translated, it gives CASSQEYRGKAAYEQYF.